The sequence of this TCR beta chain was determined in a study of shared clonotypes between healthy human individuals. Study background: The people who gave samples were two women and a few men aged 18 to 49.

Deep-level assay runs were performed. Unsorted PBMCs provided DNA that was sequenced on ten immunoSEQ deep assay plates. Libraries were prepared by immunoSEQ multiplex PCR; TCRdb keeps only in-frame clonotypes and omits some of them. The sample includes under 600,000 clones, about 75% of them seen just once. J lost 2 bases, V lost 6 bases, and 2 bases had no gene match. The CDR3 consists of 14 residues. Germline V gene data show CDR1 as MNHEY and CDR2 as SMNVEV (reference sequence). Comment on this clone: The identical CDR3 is also encoded by other nucleotide sequences in the sample.

This TCR was recovered from a woman between 35 and 50 years old in good health. Some clones in this sample may be carry-over from other donors' samples. This chain uses TRBV27 with TRBJ2-7; 12 nucleotides match TRBD1. What was sequenced was PBMCs. The CDR3 bases are TGTGCCAGCAGGGGACAGGGGGCCCCCTACGAGCAGTACTTC. Protein sequence: CASRGQGAPYEQYF.